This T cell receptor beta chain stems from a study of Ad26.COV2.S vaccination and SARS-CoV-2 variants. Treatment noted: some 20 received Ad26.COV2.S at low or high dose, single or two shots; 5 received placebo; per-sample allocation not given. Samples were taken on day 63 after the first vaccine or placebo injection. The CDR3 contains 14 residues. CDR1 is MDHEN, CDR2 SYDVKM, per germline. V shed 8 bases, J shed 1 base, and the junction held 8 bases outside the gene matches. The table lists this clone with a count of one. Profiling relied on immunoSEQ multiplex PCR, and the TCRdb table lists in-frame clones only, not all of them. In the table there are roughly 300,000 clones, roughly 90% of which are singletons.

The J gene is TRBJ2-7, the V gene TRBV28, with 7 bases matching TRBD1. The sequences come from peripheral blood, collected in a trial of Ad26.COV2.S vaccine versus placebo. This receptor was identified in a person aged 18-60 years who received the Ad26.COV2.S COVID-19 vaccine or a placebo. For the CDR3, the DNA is TGTGCCAGCCGCCGACAACAGGGGTCCTACGAGCAGTACTTC. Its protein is CASRRQQGSYEQYF.